This T cell receptor beta chain was profiled in a study of shared clonotypes between healthy human individuals. The protocol was immunoSEQ multiplex PCR, while the TCRdb copy is restricted to in-frame clones and leaves out a portion. The sample shows 800,000 to 1,200,000 clones, 75% to 85% of them seen only once. In regard to this clone: Its specificity is not known.

General study points: Read depth was anticipated to influence clonotype sharing among donors. Among several donors, approximately 5% of naive CD4 clonotypes were found in common. The study generally estimated greater richness for naive than memory subsets.

The CDR3 has 13 amino acids. Germline V gives CDR1 MNHNY, CDR2 SVGAGI (reference sequence). Trimming at V came to 10 bases and at J to 4 bases, leaving 7 bases not matched to a gene. Sequenced material: memory CD4+ T cells from PBMCs. Subset defined: CD45RA-negative fraction. The chain is built from TRBV6-6 and TRBJ1-5, with 7 bases lining up with TRBD1. The origin of this receptor is a man aged 18 to 35 in good health. Some clones in this sample may be carry-over from other donors' samples. CDR3 region: CATHTGENQPQHF. The CDR3 DNA sequence: TGTGCCACCCATACAGGGGAAAATCAGCCCCAGCATTTT.